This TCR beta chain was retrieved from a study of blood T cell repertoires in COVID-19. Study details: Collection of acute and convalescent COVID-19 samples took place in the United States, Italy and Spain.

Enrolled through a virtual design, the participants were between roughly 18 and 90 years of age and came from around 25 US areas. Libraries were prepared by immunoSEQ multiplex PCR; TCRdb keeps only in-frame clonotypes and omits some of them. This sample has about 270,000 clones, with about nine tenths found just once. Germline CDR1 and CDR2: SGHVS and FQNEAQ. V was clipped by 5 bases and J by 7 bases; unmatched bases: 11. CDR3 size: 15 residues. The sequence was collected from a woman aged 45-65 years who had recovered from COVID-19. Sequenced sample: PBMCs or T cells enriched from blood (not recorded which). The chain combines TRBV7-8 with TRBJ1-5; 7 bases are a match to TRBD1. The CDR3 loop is CASSRIGGVVQPQHF. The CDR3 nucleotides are TGTGCCAGCAGCAGGATAGGGGGCGTGGTCCAGCCCCAGCATTTT.